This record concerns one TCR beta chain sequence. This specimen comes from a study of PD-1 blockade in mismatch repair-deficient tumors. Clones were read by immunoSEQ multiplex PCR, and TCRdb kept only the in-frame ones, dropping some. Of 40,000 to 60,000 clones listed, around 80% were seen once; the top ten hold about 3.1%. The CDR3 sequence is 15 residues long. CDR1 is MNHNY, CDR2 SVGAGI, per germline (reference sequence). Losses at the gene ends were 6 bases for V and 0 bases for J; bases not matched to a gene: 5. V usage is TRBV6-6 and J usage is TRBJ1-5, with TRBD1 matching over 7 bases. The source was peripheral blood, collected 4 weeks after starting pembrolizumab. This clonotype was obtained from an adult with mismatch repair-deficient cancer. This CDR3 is CASRSDRDSNQPQHF. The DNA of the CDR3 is TGTGCCAGCAGATCCGACAGGGATAGCAATCAGCCCCAGCATTTT.